This T cell receptor beta chain was captured in a study of shared clonotypes between healthy human individuals. J gave up 6 bases and V 1 base, and 4 bases lay outside the gene matches. Per the germline V gene, CDR1 is SSHAT and CDR2 is FNYEAQ (reference sequence). The CDR3 length is 15 residues. Study-level results: The study drew on few donors, limiting represented genetic and exposure-history diversity.

Naive CD8 cells lacked CD45RO and underwent positive selection for CCR7, leaving out terminally differentiated effector memory CD45RA+ cells. In the case of this clone: The antigen remains unidentified.

Deep-level assay runs were performed. Each cell subset's genomic DNA was divided evenly among several immunoSEQ plates. The authors loaded roughly 200 ng DNA, approximately 30,000 T cell genomes, into sorted-subset replicate PCRs. Sequencing used immunoSEQ multiplex PCR; TCRdb keeps in-frame clones, though not all of them. The sample has 600,000 or so clones; around 96% are singletons. The rearrangement links TRBV7-7 to TRBJ2-2, with TRBD2 identical over 8 bases. This receptor was taken from a woman aged 30 to 39 in good health. The sample was naive CD8+ T cells sorted from blood. CDR3 protein: CASSLETGGAGELFF. The CDR3 DNA reads TGTGCCAGCAGCTTAGAAACGGGAGGGGCCGGGGAGCTGTTTTTT.